This TCR beta chain was captured in a study of cytomegalovirus exposure and HLA in healthy donors. CDR3 length equals 15 residues. Germline V gives CDR1 LNHDA, CDR2 SQIVND (reference sequence). J gave up 8 bases and V 4 bases, and 8 bases lay outside the gene matches. The PCR was carried out with 60 Vbeta primers and 13 Jbeta primers. Here immunoSEQ multiplex PCR was the method, and the copy in TCRdb shows in-frame clones only, minus some. The profile shows around 110,000 clones, 9% to 10% of them singletons. V gene TRBV19 combines with J gene TRBJ2-1, with 10 bases identical to TRBD2. The sequenced material came from PBMCs. This clonotype originated in a man between 25 and 39 years old in good health and CMV-seronegative. In DNA form, the CDR3 reads TGTGCCAGTAGTAGAGTGGTAGCGGGAGGCTATGAGCAGTTCTTC. This gives the protein CASSRVVAGGYEQFF.